This note documents a single TCR beta chain sequence. The germline gives CDR1 MNHEY, CDR2 SVGAGI. The V end lost 11 bases, the J end lost 6 bases, and 15 bases lay between the germline ends. The CDR3 runs to 12 residues. This sample stems from a study of blood T cell repertoires in COVID-19. Study in general: Material from acute and convalescent COVID-19 was sourced from the United States, Italy and Spain. Sample material is recorded as cDNA or gDNA derived from T cells, B-cell-depleted T cells, or PBMCs.

Authors' data handling: Reference gene primer amplification gave nucleated cell count estimates. Clones were read by immunoSEQ multiplex PCR, and TCRdb kept only the in-frame ones, dropping some. Clone size and the V and J calls come from that table; the DNA yielded D and trimming. The sample has about 200,000 clones, about 82% seen once. This TCR derives from a man between 35 and 55 years old with acute COVID-19. V and J are TRBV6-5 and TRBJ2-3; no clear D gene. Sequences were obtained from PBMCs or T cells enriched from blood (not recorded which). This CDR3 reads CAGTNGWDTQYF. CDR3 in DNA: TGTGCCGGCACGAACGGTTGGGATACGCAGTATTTT.